A single sample gave rise to the 18 T cell receptor beta chains below, sequenced in a study of T-cell memory formation after mild COVID-19. TCRdb itself ran the 5' RACE reads through MiXCR, one entry per CDR3 protein. The sample carries a few hundred thousand distinct CDR3 sequences, approximately 15% recorded once. Material for sequencing was PBMCs or a T cell subset sorted from them (not recorded which). These receptors were taken from a man between 18 and 35 years old who had mild COVID-19 (a few samples of this study predate the infection). Cell type and time point are not known.

The chain links TRBV7-9 to TRBJ2-1, with a possible D match to TRBD2 (7 bases). Germline loops: CDR1 SEHNR, CDR2 FQNEAQ (reference sequence). Trimming removed 5 bases at V and 4 bases at J, with 21 bases between. The length of the CDR3 is 17 residues. DNA of the CDR3: TGTGCCAGCAGCCCCGAACAGGGAGGGGCGAGGTACAATGAGCAGTTCTTC. Translation: CASSPEQGGARYNEQFF.

The genes are TRBV5-1 and TRBJ2-3; D is unclear. Trimming took off 6 bases at V and 0 bases at J, with 14 bases between the two ends. Germline CDR1 is SGHRS and CDR2 is YFSETQ. This CDR3 region has 15 residues. As DNA, the CDR3 is TGCGCCAGCATTCGGACGTCCACTAGCACAGATACGCAGTATTTT. Its translation: CASIRTSTSTDTQYF.

The V gene is TRBV20-1, the J gene TRBJ2-3, with D unresolved. The CDR3 is 16 amino acids. Germline V gene data show CDR1 as DFQATT and CDR2 as SNEGSKA (reference sequence). V shed 0 bases and J shed 1 base, with 14 bases lying between them. CDR3 residues: CSARDPVRFGTDTQYF. CDR3 coding DNA: TGCAGTGCTAGAGATCCCGTCCGCTTCGGCACAGATACGCAGTATTTT.

This clonotype occurred a few times. This sequence joins TRBV7-3 and TRBJ1-2; D remains ambiguous. The CDR3 contains 14 residues. Trimming pared 0 bases from V and 8 bases from J, leaving 13 bases between. The germline gives CDR1 SGHTA, CDR2 FQGTGA. CDR3: CASSLTPGMGGYTF. For the CDR3, the DNA is TGTGCCAGCAGCTTAACCCCGGGAATGGGCGGCTACACCTTC.

The genes are TRBV5-1 and TRBJ2-7; D may be TRBD1 (6 bases). The ends were cut back, 4 bases at V and 7 bases at J, with 18 bases in the middle. The CDR3 has 14 residues. Germline CDR1 SGHRS, CDR2 YFSETQ. The CDR3 sequence is CASSTTGIPVEQYF. In DNA form, the CDR3 reads TGCGCCAGCAGCACCACAGGGATCCCAGTAGAGCAGTACTTC.

This clonotype was picked up a small number of times. As DNA, the CDR3 is TGTGCCAGCTCACAAGAGGGGGGGGCCAGTAGCAATCAGCCCCAGCATTTT. Translation: CASSQEGGASSNQPQHF. This chain uses TRBV18 with TRBJ1-5; weak D call: TRBD1 (6 bases). V shed 4 bases and J shed 0 bases, with 16 bases lying between them. This CDR3 has 17 residues. CDR1 is KGHSH, CDR2 LQKENI, per germline.

This sequence joins TRBV30 and TRBJ1-1; no reliable D call. Per the germline V gene, CDR1 is GTSNPN and CDR2 is SVGIG (reference sequence). This CDR3 has 12 amino acids. V lost 3 bases to trimming and J lost 7 bases, with 12 bases between them. The CDR3 region has the DNA TGTGCCTGGAGCAGGAGAAACCTTGAAGCTTTCTTT. As protein: CAWSRRNLEAFF.

The chain is built from TRBV10-3 and TRBJ2-5; tentatively, D is TRBD2 (7 bases). Looked up from germline, CDR1 is ENHRY and CDR2 is SYGVKD. This CDR3 comprises 14 residues. With 6 bases removed from V and 5 bases from J, the gap between germline ends came to 16 bases. The CDR3 nucleotides read TGTGCCATCAGGGGAGGCGGGGGCGTGGAGACCCAGTACTTC. Its protein is CAIRGGGGVETQYF.

V and J are TRBV20-1 and TRBJ1-1; tentative D call: TRBD1 (5 bases). The CDR3 is made up of 14 amino acids. V shed 6 bases and J shed 1 base, with 15 bases lying between them. Germline assignment: CDR1 DFQATT and CDR2 SNEGSKA (reference sequence). The CDR3 here is CSAVRGAPNTEAFF. Here the CDR3 DNA reads TGCAGTGCCGTGAGAGGGGCACCGAACACTGAAGCTTTCTTT.

This clonotype was seen more than once but under ten times. This chain uses TRBV6-6 with TRBJ2-1; the match to TRBD2 covers 8 bases. Germline CDR1 reads MNHNY; CDR2 reads SVGAGI (reference sequence). J was trimmed by 3 bases and V by 6 bases; bases with no gene match: 16. CDR3 size: 18 residues. The CDR3 sequence: CASSHTQAPGLGYNEQFF. The CDR3 DNA reads as TGTGCCAGCAGCCACACACAGGCTCCGGGACTAGGCTACAATGAGCAGTTCTTC.

This clonotype was counted a few times. The CDR3 sequence: CASSQVRSSGNTIYF. The CDR3 bases are TGCGCCAGCAGCCAAGTCAGGAGCTCTGGAAACACCATATATTTT. This rearrangement joins TRBV4-3 to TRBJ1-3; D is uncertain. Germline CDR1 reads LGHNA; CDR2 reads YSLEER. The CDR3 has 15 residues. V was shortened by 1 base and J by 0 bases, with 7 bases between the two germline ends.

This clonotype came up a few times. This chain connects TRBV7-2 to TRBJ2-5, with 11 bases lining up with TRBD2. The V gene's germline CDR1 is SGHTA and CDR2 FQGNSA. The CDR3 covers 15 residues. Trimming at V came to 4 bases and at J to 5 bases, leaving 6 bases not matched to a gene. DNA for the CDR3: TGTGCCAGCAGCTCCTTTGCTAGCGGGGGGGAGACCCAGTACTTC. Protein sequence: CASSSFASGGETQYF.

This chain links TRBV9 with TRBJ2-3; TRBD2 aligns across 9 bases. The CDR3 loop spans 15 amino acids. Germline CDR1 reads SGDLS; CDR2 reads YYNGEE. After removal of 3 bases from V and 1 base from J, the junction contained 3 bases not matched to a gene. CDR3 sequence reads: CASSGGGGGTDTQYF. The CDR3, as DNA: TGTGCCAGCAGCGGCGGGGGGGGAGGCACAGATACGCAGTATTTT. The full variable domain, with the rest looked up from reference TRBV9 and TRBJ2-3, is DSGVTQTPKHLITATGQRVTLRCSPRSGDLSVYWYQQSLDQGLQFLIQYYNGEERAKGNILERFSAQQFPDLHSELNLSSLELGDSALYFCASSGGGGGTDTQYFGPGTRLTVL.

CDR3 in amino acids: CASSTPGLPPGNEQFF. CDR3 in DNA: TGTGCCAGCAGCACGCCAGGCCTACCTCCGGGAAATGAGCAGTTCTTC. This chain joins TRBV11-2 and TRBJ2-1; a possible D gene is TRBD2 (5 bases). The germline V gene encodes CDR1 SGHAT and CDR2 FQNNGV. The CDR3 sequence is 16 residues long. V gave up 5 bases and J gave up 7 bases, with 21 bases separating them.

The chain is built from TRBV27 and TRBJ2-3; TRBD2 agrees at 11 bases. The V and J ends lost 5 bases and 0 bases, in that order; junction bases with no gene match: 10. From germline, CDR1 is MNHEY and CDR2 SMNVEV (reference sequence). CDR3 size: 18 residues. The CDR3 DNA reads as TGTGCCAGCAGTCTCAGGACTAGCGGGTACTCTAGCACAGATACGCAGTATTTT. As protein: CASSLRTSGYSSTDTQYF.

This CDR3 is CASSKQGATYEQYF. For the CDR3, the DNA is TGTGCCAGCAGTAAACAGGGGGCAACCTACGAGCAGTACTTC. The genes are TRBV6-2 or TRBV6-3 and TRBJ2-7; 9 bases are shared with TRBD1. The CDR3 is 14 amino acids. Germline lookup yields CDR1 MNHEY and CDR2 SVGEGT. The trim removed 5 bases at V and 2 bases at J, leaving 4 bases unmatched.

The chain carries TRBV28 and TRBJ2-3; 7 bases are a match to TRBD1. Trimming at V came to 3 bases and at J to 9 bases, leaving 6 bases not matched to a gene. The germline CDR1 and CDR2 sequences are MDHEN and SYDVKM. The CDR3 length is 13 residues. CDR3 sequence: CASSFQGVRTQYF. The CDR3 nucleotides are TGTGCCAGCAGTTTCCAGGGGGTCCGAACGCAGTATTTT.

This clonotype was counted between two and nine times. This rearrangement joins TRBV12-3 or TRBV12-4 to TRBJ1-2; 8 bases are shared with TRBD1. J lost 8 bases, V lost 4 bases, and 6 bases had no gene match. The CDR3 extends over 13 amino acids. Here the CDR3 reads CASSSGQGRGYTF. The CDR3 region has the DNA TGTGCCAGCAGTTCAGGACAGGGACGGGGCTACACCTTC.